The present T cell receptor beta chain was sequenced within a study of TIL therapy for anti-PD-1-resistant metastatic lung cancer. This was the immunoSEQ v3 assay. The protocol was immunoSEQ multiplex PCR, while the TCRdb copy is restricted to in-frame clones and leaves out a portion. The sample consists of about 50,000 clones, just over 70% of them appearing once. Between the trimmed V and J ends, which lost 5 bases and 1 base, there was a span of 18 bases. The CDR3 is made up of 16 amino acids. Germline CDR1 and CDR2: SGHNT and YYREEE (reference sequence). Points on this clone: Distinct nucleotide sequences in the sample also encode this CDR3.

The time point: pre-treatment sample, taken before nivolumab and TIL therapy. Pleural nodules or supraclavicular lymph nodes made up most of the excised metastases sampled. This TCR was recovered from a person between 25 and 80 years old with non-small cell lung cancer. This chain joins TRBV5-4 and TRBJ2-5, with D perhaps matching TRBD2 (6 bases). The sequenced sample was tumor tissue, obtained at baseline. DNA for the CDR3: TGTGCCAGCAGTTCGACTAGTGGGAGGCGCCAAGAGACCCAGTACTTC. Amino acids: CASSSTSGRRQETQYF.